The clone carrying this TCR beta chain was picked up a small number of times. Its target is not known. TCRdb called the reads again in MiXCR, with one record for every CDR3 protein. This sample has roughly 280,000 distinct CDR3 sequences, with 9.1% found just once. These data are taken from a study of T cell repertoires in cytomegalovirus infection. Study background: An indication of both CMV infection and matching HLA type came from public TCR beta signatures.

The germline V gene has CDR1 GTSNPN and CDR2 SVGIG (reference sequence). The CDR3 is 11 residues long. The V end was cut by 2 bases, the J end by 6 bases, with 4 bases between. Study conclusions and caveats: What dominated the ex vivo response were HLA-C-restricted CMV-specific TCR beta clonotypes. Carriage of CMV together with the relevant HLA was identifiable through cumulative public TCR beta family frequency.

This sequence joins TRBV30 and TRBJ2-2; D remains unclear. The sample was PBMCs. The receptor's source is a human donor in good health (CMV status not recorded). Some clones in this sample may be carry-over from other donors' samples. The CDR3 nucleotides read TGTGCCTGGAGTTTGGCCGGGGAGCTGTTTTTT. Translated, it gives CAWSLAGELFF. Full variable domain (outside the CDR3, taken from reference TRBV30 and TRBJ2-2): SQTIHQWPATLVQPVGSPLSLECTVEGTSNPNLYWYRQAAGRGLQLLFYSVGIGQISSEVPQNLSASRPQDRQFILSSKKLLLSDSGFYLCAWSLAGELFFGEGSRLTVL.